A selection of T cell receptor beta chains follows, all from one sample in a study of OX40 agonist ivuxolimab in advanced cancers. The protocol was immunoSEQ multiplex PCR, while the TCRdb copy is restricted to in-frame clones and leaves out a portion. The sample lists about 20,000 clones, 60% to 85% occurring once. The material sequenced was CD4+ or CD8+ T cells sorted from blood, taken in a trial of the OX40 agonist ivuxolimab. Every receptor here comes from an adult with an advanced solid tumor such as melanoma, head and neck, liver or kidney cancer. Both conserved end residues are part of each CDR3. A D gene is named only where the DNA matches it firmly. The size entry is marked missing in some rows and otherwise reads once, few, many or a size class.

V gene,J gene,D gene,clone size,CDR3 DNA,CDR3 protein
TRBV10-3,TRBJ2-5,TRBD1,.,TGTGCCGCCAGGACAGGGGAAATCCAAGAGACCCAGTACTTC,CAARTGEIQETQYF
TRBV14,TRBJ1-6,.,once,TGTGCCAGCAGCCAAGGGCCCCATAATTCACCCCTCCACTTT,CASSQGPHNSPLHF
TRBV6-5,TRBJ1-6,.,.,TGTGCCAGCCTAATTGGGGGCAATTCACCCCTCCACTTT,CASLIGGNSPLHF
TRBV9,TRBJ1-5,TRBD1,few,TGTGCCAGCAGCGACGGACAGGGCAGCAATCAGCCCCAGCATTTT,CASSDGQGSNQPQHF
TRBV28,TRBJ2-2,.,.,TGTGCCAGCAGTTTCCGTACGGACGCGAACACCGGGGAGCTGTTTTTT,CASSFRTDANTGELFF
TRBV27,TRBJ2-4,.,.,TGTGCCAGCAGTTTTCGGGGGATCCAAAACATTCAGTACTTC,CASSFRGIQNIQYF
TRBV13,TRBJ1-1,TRBD1,.,TGTGCCAGCAGCTTACCCGGACAGGGAGGTGAAGCTTTCTTT,CASSLPGQGGEAFF
TRBV10-3,TRBJ2-1,TRBD2,.,TGTGCCATGACTAGCGGGGGTCACAATGAGCAGTTCTTC,CAMTSGGHNEQFF
TRBV2,TRBJ2-7,.,.,TGTGCCAGCAGTGAAGATCGAGCGAAGCAGTACTTC,CASSEDRAKQYF
TRBV11-3,TRBJ2-1,.,few,TGTGCCTCCTCTGGCGGGGACTCTCGATACAATGAGCAGTTCTTC,CASSGGDSRYNEQFF
TRBV19,TRBJ2-7,.,.,TGTGCCAGTAGTATTACCGGCGGCCCCTACGAGCAGTACTTC,CASSITGGPYEQYF
TRBV13,TRBJ1-3,.,once,TGTGCCAGCAGCCCGGGACACCCTGGAAACACCATATATTTT,CASSPGHPGNTIYF
TRBV4-1,TRBJ1-3,.,.,TGCGCCAGCAGCCTTGACAGCGGGACAGGAAACACCATATATTTT,CASSLDSGTGNTIYF
TRBV27,TRBJ2-7,.,.,TGTGCCAGCAGTCCTATTTTGGGACGCTCTTCGGCCTACGAGCAGTACTTC,CASSPILGRSSAYEQYF
TRBV19,TRBJ2-5,.,.,TGTGCCAGTAGTCTTTCCCTACGTGAGACCCAGTACTTC,CASSLSLRETQYF
TRBV6-5,TRBJ2-1,.,.,TGTGCCAGCAGCCCCCAGAGTGGGGGAGGGCAGTTCTTC,CASSPQSGGGQFF
TRBV19,TRBJ2-7,.,.,TGTGCCAGTAGTACGGGACACCCTTACGAGCAGTACTTC,CASSTGHPYEQYF
TRBV18,TRBJ2-7,TRBD2,.,TGTGCCAGCTCACCCAAGATCGGGGGGAGCTCCTACGAGCAGTACTTC,CASSPKIGGSSYEQYF